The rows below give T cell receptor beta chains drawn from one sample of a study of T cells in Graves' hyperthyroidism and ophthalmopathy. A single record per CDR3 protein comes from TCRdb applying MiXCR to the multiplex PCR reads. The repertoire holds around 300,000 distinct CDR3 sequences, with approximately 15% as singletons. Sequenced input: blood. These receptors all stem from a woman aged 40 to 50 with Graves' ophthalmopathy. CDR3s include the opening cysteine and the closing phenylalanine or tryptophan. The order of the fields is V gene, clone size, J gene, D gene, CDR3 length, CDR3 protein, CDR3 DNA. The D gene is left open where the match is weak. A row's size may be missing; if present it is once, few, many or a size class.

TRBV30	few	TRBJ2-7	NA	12	CAWSVRPYEQYF	TGTGCCTGGAGTGTACGACCCTACGAGCAGTACTTC
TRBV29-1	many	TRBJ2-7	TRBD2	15	CSVEGGLAGIYEQYF	TGCAGCGTTGAAGGAGGCCTAGCGGGGATATACGAGCAGTACTTC
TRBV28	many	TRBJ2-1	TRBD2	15	CASSPAGNIYNEQFF	TGTGCCAGCAGTCCAGCGGGGAACATCTACAATGAGCAGTTCTTC
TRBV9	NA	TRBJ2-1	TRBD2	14	CASSVAGLDQEQFF	TGTGCCAGCAGCGTAGCGGGACTAGACCAGGAGCAGTTCTTC
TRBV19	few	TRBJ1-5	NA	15	CASSYWPYSNQPQHF	TGTGCCAGTAGTTACTGGCCATATAGCAATCAGCCCCAGCATTTT
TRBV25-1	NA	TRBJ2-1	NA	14	CASSALRDYNEQFF	TGTGCCAGCAGTGCCCTGAGGGATTACAATGAGCAGTTCTTC
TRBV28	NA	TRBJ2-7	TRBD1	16	CASSLSRWGQGYEQYF	TGTGCCAGCAGTTTGTCACGTTGGGGACAGGGATACGAGCAGTACTTC
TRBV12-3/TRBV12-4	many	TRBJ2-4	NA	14	CASSLFYPKNIQYF	TGTGCCAGCAGTTTGTTTTATCCCAAAAACATTCAGTACTTC
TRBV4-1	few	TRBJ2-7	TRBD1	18	CASSQDSTGQGSSHEQYF	TGCGCCAGCAGCCAAGATAGTACGGGACAGGGGTCTTCCCACGAGCAGTACTTC
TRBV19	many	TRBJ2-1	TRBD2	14	CASSIDGGYNEQFF	TGTGCCAGTAGTATCGACGGGGGGTACAATGAGCAGTTCTTC
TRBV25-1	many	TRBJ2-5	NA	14	CASSDQVREKTQYF	TGTGCCAGCAGTGATCAGGTTCGGGAAAAGACCCAGTACTTC
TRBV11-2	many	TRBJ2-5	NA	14	CASSWGREASAQYF	TGTGCCAGCAGCTGGGGCAGGGAGGCCAGCGCCCAGTACTTC
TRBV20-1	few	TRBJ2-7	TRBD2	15	CSARQIAGGPAEQYF	TGCAGTGCTAGACAGATAGCGGGAGGGCCGGCCGAGCAGTACTTC
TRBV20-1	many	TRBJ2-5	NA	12	CSAFFGGETQYF	TGCAGTGCCTTCTTCGGTGGAGAGACCCAGTACTTC
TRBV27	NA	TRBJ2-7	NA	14	CASSLGPSGYEQYF	TGTGCCAGCAGTTTAGGGCCCTCGGGCTACGAGCAGTACTTC
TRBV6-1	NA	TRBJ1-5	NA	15	CASSPWRDSNQPQHF	TGTGCCAGCAGTCCCTGGAGGGACAGCAATCAGCCCCAGCATTTT
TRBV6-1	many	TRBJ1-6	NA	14	CASSEGWGTSPLHF	TGTGCCAGCAGTGAAGGTTGGGGAACCTCACCCCTCCACTTT
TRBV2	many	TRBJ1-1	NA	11	CASLLEGQAFF	TGTGCCAGCCTGTTGGAGGGACAAGCTTTCTTT
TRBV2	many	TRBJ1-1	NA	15	CASSPYTRWGTEAFF	TGTGCCAGCAGTCCATACACACGGTGGGGCACTGAAGCTTTCTTT
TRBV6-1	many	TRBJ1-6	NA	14	CASSNTGFGSPLHF	TGTGCCAGCAGTAACACAGGGTTTGGATCACCCCTCCACTTT
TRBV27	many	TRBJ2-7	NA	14	CASSSSTGSYEQYF	TGTGCCAGCAGTTCGTCGACAGGATCCTACGAGCAGTACTTC
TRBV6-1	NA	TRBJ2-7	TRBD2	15	CASSEFGGGNYEQYF	TGTGCCAGCAGTGAATTTGGCGGGGGGAACTACGAGCAGTACTTC
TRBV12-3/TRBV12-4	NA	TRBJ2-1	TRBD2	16	CASSPSGSGSRNEQFF	TGTGCCAGCAGTCCCTCGGGTAGCGGGAGTAGGAATGAGCAGTTCTTC
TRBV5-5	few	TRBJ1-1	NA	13	CASSLGVRTEAFF	TGTGCCAGCAGCTTGGGGGTTCGAACTGAAGCTTTCTTT
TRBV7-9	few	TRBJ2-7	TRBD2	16	CASSLGTGTSVYEQYF	TGTGCCAGCAGCTTAGGAACCGGGACTAGCGTTTACGAGCAGTACTTC
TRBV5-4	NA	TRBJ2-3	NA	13	CASKAGNTDTQYF	TGTGCCAGCAAGGCCGGGAACACAGATACGCAGTATTTT
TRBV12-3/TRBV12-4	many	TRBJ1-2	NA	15	CASSPRRPFPYGYTF	TGTGCCAGCAGTCCGCGGAGGCCATTCCCATATGGCTACACCTTC
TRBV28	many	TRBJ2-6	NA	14	CASAGVSGANVLTF	TGTGCCAGCGCGGGTGTCTCTGGGGCCAACGTCCTGACTTTC
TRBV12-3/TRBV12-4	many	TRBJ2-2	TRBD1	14	CASSEQGLAGELFF	TGTGCCAGCAGCGAACAGGGGTTAGCGGGGGAGCTGTTTTTT
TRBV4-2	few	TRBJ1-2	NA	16	CASSQDRRVSTYGYTF	TGTGCCAGCAGCCAAGATCGGAGGGTGTCAACCTATGGCTACACCTTC
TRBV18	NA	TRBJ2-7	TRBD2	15	CASSTSGESSYEQYF	TGTGCCAGCTCAACTAGCGGGGAAAGCTCCTACGAGCAGTACTTC
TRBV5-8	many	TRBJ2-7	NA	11	CASTFMYEQYF	TGTGCCAGCACCTTCATGTACGAGCAGTACTTC
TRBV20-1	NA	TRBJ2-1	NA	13	CSASRDSYNEQFF	TGCAGTGCTAGTCGGGATTCCTACAATGAGCAGTTCTTC
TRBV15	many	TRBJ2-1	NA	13	CATSNRIDNEQFF	TGTGCCACCAGCAATCGGATAGACAATGAGCAGTTCTTC
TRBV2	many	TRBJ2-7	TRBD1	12	CASSRQGGEQYF	TGTGCCAGCAGTCGACAGGGGGGGGAGCAGTACTTC